This T cell receptor beta chain was captured by sequencing in a study of human T cells and chemical hapten exposure. Study background: Skin of the upper inner arm, approximately 2 cm by approximately 2 cm, received 2% DPC for sensitization.

The CDR3 spans 13 residues. The V gene's germline CDR1 is SQVTM and CDR2 ANQGSEA. V shed 4 bases, J shed 2 bases, and the junction held 2 bases outside the gene matches. Time point defined: patch test 2, 6 weeks after DPC sensitization. This sample's treatment: therapeutic diphenylcyclopropenone sensitization with weekly scalp DPC. TCRdb re-analysed the RACE reads in MiXCR, keeping a single row per CDR3 protein. The sample has about 70,000 distinct CDR3 sequences, around 8.8% seen once. Source: whole blood, taken in connection with sensitization to the hapten diphenylcyclopropenone (DPC). The genes are TRBV29-1 and TRBJ2-1; 7 positions match TRBD1. This sequence was found in a woman in her forties or fifties with alopecia areata. Some clones in this sample may be carry-over from other donors' samples. CDR3 in DNA: TGCAGCGTTGTAGGGGGCACCTACAATGAGCAGTTCTTC. Its translation: CSVVGGTYNEQFF.